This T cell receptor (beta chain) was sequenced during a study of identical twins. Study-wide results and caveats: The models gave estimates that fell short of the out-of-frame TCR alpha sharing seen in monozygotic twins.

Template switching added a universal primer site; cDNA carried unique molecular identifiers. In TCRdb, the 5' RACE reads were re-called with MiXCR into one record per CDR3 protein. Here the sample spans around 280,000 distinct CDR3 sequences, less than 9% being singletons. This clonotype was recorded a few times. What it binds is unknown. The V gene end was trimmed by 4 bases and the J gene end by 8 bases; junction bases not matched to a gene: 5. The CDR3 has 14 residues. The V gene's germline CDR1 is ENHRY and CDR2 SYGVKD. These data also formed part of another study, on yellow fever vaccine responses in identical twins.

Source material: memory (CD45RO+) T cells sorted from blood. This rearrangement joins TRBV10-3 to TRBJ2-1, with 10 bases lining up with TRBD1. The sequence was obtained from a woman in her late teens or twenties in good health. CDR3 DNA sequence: TGTGCCATCAGTGGTCCCGGGACAGGGGATGAGCAGTTCTTC. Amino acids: CAISGPGTGDEQFF.